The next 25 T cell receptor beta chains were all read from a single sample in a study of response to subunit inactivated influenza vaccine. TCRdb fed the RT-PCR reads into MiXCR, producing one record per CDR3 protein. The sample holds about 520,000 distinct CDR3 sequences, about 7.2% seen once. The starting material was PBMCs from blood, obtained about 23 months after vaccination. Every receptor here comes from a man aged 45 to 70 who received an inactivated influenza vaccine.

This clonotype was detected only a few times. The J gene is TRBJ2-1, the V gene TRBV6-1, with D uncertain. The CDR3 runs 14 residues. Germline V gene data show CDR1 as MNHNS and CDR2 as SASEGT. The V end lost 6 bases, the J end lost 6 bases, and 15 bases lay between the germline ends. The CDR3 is CASRGASGVNEQFF. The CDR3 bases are TGTGCCAGCAGAGGTGCCTCGGGCGTCAATGAGCAGTTCTTC.

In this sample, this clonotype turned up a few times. CDR3 coding DNA: TGTGCCAGCAATCGAGGGGGTTTCGCCCAGTACTTC. This translates into CASNRGGFAQYF. V gene TRBV12-3 or TRBV12-4 combines with J gene TRBJ2-5, with D tentatively TRBD1 (6 bases). The CDR3 is 12 amino acids. The V and J ends lost 7 bases and 9 bases respectively, with 15 bases between them.

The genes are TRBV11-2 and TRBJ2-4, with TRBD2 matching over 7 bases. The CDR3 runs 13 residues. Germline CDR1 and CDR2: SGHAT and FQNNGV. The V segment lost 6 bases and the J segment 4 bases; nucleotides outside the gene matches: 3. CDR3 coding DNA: TGTGCCAGCAGTATGGGACTAAAAAACATTCAGTACTTC. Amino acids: CASSMGLKNIQYF.

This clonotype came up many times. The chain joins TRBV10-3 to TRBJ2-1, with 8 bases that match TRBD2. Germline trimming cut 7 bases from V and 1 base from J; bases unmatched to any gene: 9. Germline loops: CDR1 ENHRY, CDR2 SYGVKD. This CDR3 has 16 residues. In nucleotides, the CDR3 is TGTGCCATCACCCCCGACGCGGGGGGTTCCTACAATGAGCAGTTCTTC. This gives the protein CAITPDAGGSYNEQFF.

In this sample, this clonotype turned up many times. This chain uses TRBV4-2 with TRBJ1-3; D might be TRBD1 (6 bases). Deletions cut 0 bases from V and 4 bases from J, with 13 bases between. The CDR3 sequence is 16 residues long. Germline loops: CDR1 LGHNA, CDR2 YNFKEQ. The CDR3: CASSQDGPGQGNTIYF. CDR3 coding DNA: TGTGCCAGCAGCCAAGATGGCCCCGGACAGGGAAACACCATATATTTT.

This CDR3 is CSVYRVPEAFF. CDR3 DNA sequence: TGCAGCGTTTATAGGGTCCCTGAAGCTTTCTTT. V and J are TRBV29-1 and TRBJ1-1; D not resolved. CDR1 SQVTM and CDR2 ANQGSEA come from the germline V gene. Trimming shortened V by 5 bases and J by 6 bases, and 10 bases separated the two germline ends. The CDR3 sequence is 11 residues long.

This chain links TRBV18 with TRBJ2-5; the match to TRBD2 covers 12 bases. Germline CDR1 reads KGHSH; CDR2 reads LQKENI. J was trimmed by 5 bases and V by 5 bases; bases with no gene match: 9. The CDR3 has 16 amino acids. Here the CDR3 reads CASSTPTSGSEETQYF. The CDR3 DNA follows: TGTGCCAGCTCAACGCCGACTAGCGGGAGTGAGGAGACCCAGTACTTC. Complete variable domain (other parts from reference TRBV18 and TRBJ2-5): NAGVMQNPRHLVRRRGQEARLRCSPMKGHSHVYWYRQLPEEGLKFMVYLQKENIIDESGMPKERFSAEFPKEGPSILRIQQVVRGDSAAYFCASSTPTSGSEETQYFGPGTRLLVL.

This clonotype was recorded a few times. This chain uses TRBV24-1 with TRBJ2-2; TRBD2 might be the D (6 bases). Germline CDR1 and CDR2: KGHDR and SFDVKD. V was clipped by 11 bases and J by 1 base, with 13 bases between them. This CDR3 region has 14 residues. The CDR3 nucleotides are TGTGCCATTCGAGCGGGCCGGAACACCGGGGAGCTGTTTTTT. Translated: CAIRAGRNTGELFF.

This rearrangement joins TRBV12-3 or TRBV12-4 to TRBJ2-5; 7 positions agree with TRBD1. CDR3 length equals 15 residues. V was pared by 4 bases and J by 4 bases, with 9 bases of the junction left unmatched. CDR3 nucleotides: TGTGCCAGCAGTTATGCAGGGGGTAGAGTAGAGACCCAGTACTTC. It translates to CASSYAGGRVETQYF.

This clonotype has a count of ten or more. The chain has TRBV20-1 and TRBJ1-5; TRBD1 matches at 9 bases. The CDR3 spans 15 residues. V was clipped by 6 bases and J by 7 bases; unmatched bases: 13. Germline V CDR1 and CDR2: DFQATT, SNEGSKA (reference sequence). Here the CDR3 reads CSAEQPTGGGQPQHF. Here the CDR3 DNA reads TGCAGTGCGGAGCAGCCTACAGGGGGCGGGCAGCCCCAGCATTTT.

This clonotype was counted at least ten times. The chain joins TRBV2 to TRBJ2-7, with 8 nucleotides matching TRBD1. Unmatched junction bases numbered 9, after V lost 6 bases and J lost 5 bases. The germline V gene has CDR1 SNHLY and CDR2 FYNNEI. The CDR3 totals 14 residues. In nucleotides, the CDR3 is TGTGCCAGCAGACCCACCCCGGACAGGGACGAGCAGTACTTC. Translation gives CASRPTPDRDEQYF. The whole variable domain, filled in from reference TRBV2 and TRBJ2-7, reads EPEVTQTPSHQVTQMGQEVILRCVPISNHLYFYWYRQILGQKVEFLVSFYNNEISEKSEIFDDQFSVERPDGSNFTLKIRSTKLEDSAMYFCASRPTPDRDEQYFGPGTRLTVT.

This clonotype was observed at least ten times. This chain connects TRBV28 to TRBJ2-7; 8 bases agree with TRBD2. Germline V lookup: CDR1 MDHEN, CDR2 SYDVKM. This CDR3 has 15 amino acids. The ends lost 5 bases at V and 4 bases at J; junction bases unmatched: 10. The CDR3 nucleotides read TGTGCCAGCAGTCTCCAAGGGCTAGCGGGTTACGAGCAGTACTTC. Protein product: CASSLQGLAGYEQYF.

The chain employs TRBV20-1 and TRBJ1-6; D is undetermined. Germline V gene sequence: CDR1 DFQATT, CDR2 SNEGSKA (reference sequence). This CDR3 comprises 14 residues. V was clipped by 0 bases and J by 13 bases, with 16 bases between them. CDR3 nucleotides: TGCAGTGCTAGAGATGAAAGGACTCGGTCCCCCCTCCACTTT. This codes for CSARDERTRSPLHF.

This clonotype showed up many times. This CDR3 is CSGTSGGADEQFF. CDR3 sequence (DNA): TGCAGCGGAACTAGCGGGGGGGCCGATGAGCAGTTCTTC. The chain has TRBV29-1 and TRBJ2-1, with 13 bases that match TRBD2. V lost 7 bases and J lost 8; bases outside the gene matches: 5. Per germline, CDR1 SQVTM and CDR2 ANQGSEA. The CDR3 spans 13 residues.

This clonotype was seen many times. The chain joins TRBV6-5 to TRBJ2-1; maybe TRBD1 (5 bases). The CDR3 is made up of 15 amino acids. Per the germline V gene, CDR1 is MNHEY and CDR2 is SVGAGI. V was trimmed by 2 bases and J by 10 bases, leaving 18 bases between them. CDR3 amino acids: CASSYKGGHLREQFF. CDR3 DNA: TGTGCCAGCAGTTACAAGGGTGGACACTTACGCGAGCAGTTCTTC.

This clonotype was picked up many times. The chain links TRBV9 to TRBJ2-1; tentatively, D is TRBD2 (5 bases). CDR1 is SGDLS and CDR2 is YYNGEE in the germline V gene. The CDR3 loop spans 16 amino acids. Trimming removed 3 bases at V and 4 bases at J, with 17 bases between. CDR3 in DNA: TGTGCCAGCAGCGCCCGGAACGTAGCGTCGTACAATGAGCAGTTCTTC. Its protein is CASSARNVASYNEQFF.

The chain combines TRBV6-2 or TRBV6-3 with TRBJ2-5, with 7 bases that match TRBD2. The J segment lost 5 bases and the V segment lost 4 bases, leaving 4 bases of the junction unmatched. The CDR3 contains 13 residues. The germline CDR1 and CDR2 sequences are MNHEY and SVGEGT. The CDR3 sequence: CASSFGLVETQYF. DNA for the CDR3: TGTGCCAGCAGTTTTGGACTAGTGGAGACCCAGTACTTC.

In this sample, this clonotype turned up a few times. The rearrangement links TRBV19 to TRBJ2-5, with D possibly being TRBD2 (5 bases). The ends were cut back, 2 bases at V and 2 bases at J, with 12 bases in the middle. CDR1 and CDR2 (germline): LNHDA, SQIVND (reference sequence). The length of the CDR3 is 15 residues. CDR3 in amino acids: CASSIRRGQQETQYF. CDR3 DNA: TGTGCCAGTAGTATACGCCGCGGGCAGCAAGAGACCCAGTACTTC.

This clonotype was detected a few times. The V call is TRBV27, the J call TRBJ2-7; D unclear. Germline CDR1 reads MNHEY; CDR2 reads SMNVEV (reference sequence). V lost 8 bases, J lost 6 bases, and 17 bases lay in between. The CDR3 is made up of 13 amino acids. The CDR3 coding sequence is TGTGCCAGCTCCCCCCAAATAGTGAGCGAGCAGTACTTC. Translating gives CASSPQIVSEQYF.

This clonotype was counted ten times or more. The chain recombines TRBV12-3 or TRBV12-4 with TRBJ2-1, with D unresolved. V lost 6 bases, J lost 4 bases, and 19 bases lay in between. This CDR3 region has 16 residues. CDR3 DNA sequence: TGTGCCAGCAGCCCCAAGTACGGGCAGCTATACAATGAGCAGTTCTTC. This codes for CASSPKYGQLYNEQFF.

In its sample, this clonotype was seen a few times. This chain's CDR3 is CSARLEQGRGYTF. The CDR3 coding sequence is TGCAGTGCTAGGCTCGAACAGGGAAGAGGCTACACCTTC. The V and J genes are TRBV20-1 and TRBJ1-2, with D possibly TRBD1 on 6 matching bases. V was cut by 3 bases and J by 8 bases, with 16 bases left in between. This CDR3 is 13 amino acids long. Germline-derived CDR1 and CDR2 are DFQATT and SNEGSKA (reference sequence).

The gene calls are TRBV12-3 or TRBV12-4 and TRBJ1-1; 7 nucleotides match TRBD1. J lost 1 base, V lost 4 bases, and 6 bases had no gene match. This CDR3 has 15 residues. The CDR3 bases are TGTGCCAGCAGTTACCCGTCAGGGGGGAACACTGAAGCTTTCTTT. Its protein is CASSYPSGGNTEAFF.

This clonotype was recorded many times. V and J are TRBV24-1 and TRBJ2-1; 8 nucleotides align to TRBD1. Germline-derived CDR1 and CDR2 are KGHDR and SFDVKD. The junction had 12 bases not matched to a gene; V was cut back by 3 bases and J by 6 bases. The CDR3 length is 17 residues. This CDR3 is CATSDPLGGQVINEQFF. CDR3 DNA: TGTGCCACCAGTGATCCACTGGGGGGACAGGTAATCAATGAGCAGTTCTTC.

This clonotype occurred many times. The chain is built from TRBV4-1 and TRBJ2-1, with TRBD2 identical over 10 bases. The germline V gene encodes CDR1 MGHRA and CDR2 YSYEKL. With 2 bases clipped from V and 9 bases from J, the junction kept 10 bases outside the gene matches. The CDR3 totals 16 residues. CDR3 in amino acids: CASSQTSGGAVGEQFF. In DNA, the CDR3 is TGCGCCAGCAGCCAAACAAGCGGGGGGGCCGTAGGTGAGCAGTTCTTC.

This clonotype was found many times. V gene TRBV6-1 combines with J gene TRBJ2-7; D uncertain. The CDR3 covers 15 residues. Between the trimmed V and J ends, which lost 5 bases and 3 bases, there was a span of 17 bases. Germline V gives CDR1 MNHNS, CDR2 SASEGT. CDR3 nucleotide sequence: TGTGCCAGCAGTATCCGTCCAGGCGATATCTACGAGCAGTACTTC. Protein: CASSIRPGDIYEQYF.